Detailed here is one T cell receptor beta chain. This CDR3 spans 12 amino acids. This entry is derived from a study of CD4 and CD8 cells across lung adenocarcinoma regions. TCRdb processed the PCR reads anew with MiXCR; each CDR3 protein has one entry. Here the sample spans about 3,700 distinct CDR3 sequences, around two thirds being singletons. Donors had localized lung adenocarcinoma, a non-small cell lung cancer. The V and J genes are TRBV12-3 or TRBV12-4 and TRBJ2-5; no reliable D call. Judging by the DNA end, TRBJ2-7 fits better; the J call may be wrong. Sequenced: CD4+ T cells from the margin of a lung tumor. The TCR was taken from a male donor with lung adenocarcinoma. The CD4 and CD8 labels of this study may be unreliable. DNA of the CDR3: TGTGCCAGCAGCCCTATGGGGAACGAGCAGTACTTC. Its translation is CASSPMGNEQYF.